The clone carrying this TCR beta chain was seen only a few times. Its antigen is not known. Based on CD45RO/CCR7/CD25/CD127/CD95/CD27, CD4+ regulatory, stem cell-like memory, naive and central memory cells were sorted. In germline, CDR1 is ENHRY, CDR2 SYGVKD. The CDR3 spans 15 residues. Trimming stripped 2 bases from V and 0 bases from J, with 8 bases between. The entry originates in a study of beta chain features in type 1 diabetes. About the study: Sorted cell examination encompassed over 90 million cells across all samples.

Investigators reverse transcribed all isolated RNA, so they sequenced expressed TCRB transcripts. Assay used: immunoSEQ multiplex PCR; TCRdb lists only in-frame clones, some missing. The sample has roughly 60,000 clones, about 55% seen once; the top ten hold 2.2%. Study results and caveats: Junctions at VDJ sites from type 1 diabetes patients had fewer insertions and more deletions.

The genes are TRBV10-3 and TRBJ2-1; D call uncertain. The material sequenced was Tregs from blood. The TCR originated in a young woman in good health. The CDR3, as DNA: TGTGCCATCAGTGAGGGCTTAAGCTCCTACAATGAGCAGTTCTTC. This gives the protein CAISEGLSSYNEQFF.